Listed below are T cell receptor beta chains from one sample, sequenced in a study of cytomegalovirus exposure and HLA in healthy donors. The table came from immunoSEQ multiplex PCR; TCRdb's copy has only in-frame clones and leaves some out. This table holds approximately 100,000 clones, 75% to 85% found once. The sample taken for sequencing was PBMCs. These receptors all stem from a woman younger than 30 in good health and CMV-seronegative. The CDR3 runs from the conserved cysteine through the conserved F or W. The order of the fields is V gene, D gene, CDR3 length, J gene, clone size, CDR3 DNA, CDR3 protein. The D gene is left open where the match is weak. Size values are once, few and many counts, or a class for expanded clones, and some rows have none.

>TRBV5-6|TRBD1|17|TRBJ1-5|-
TGTGCCAGCAGCCCCTACGGAACAGGGGGAGACAATCAGCCCCAGCATTTT
CASSPYGTGGDNQPQHF
>TRBV5-5|-|14|TRBJ2-5|-
TGTGCCAGCAGCTTGGAGGTCAGGGAAGAGACCCAGTACTTC
CASSLEVREETQYF
>TRBV7-9|-|14|TRBJ1-2|few
TGTGCCAGCAGCGACTCGGGACAACACTATGGCTACACCTTC
CASSDSGQHYGYTF
>TRBV25-1|TRBD1|16|TRBJ2-2|-
TGTGCCAGCAGTGAATCTCGGACAGGGCGGACCGGGGAGCTGTTTTTT
CASSESRTGRTGELFF
>TRBV5-6|TRBD2|15|TRBJ2-7|few
TGTGCCAGCAGTCATAGCGGGAGCGATGGCTACGAGCAGTACTTC
CASSHSGSDGYEQYF
>TRBV19|-|16|TRBJ2-7|-
TGTGCCAGTAGTACCCAGGCGGGGAGATTAGCCTACGAGCAGTACTTC
CASSTQAGRLAYEQYF
>TRBV30|-|15|TRBJ1-3|-
TGTGCCTGGATACTTGGACATAGATCTGGAAACACCATATATTTT
CAWILGHRSGNTIYF
>TRBV28|-|15|TRBJ1-5|-
TGTGCCAGCAGTTTAGTGGGCCAGGGAGGGTGGTCCCAGCATTTT
CASSLVGQGGWSQHF
>TRBV5-5|TRBD1|14|TRBJ2-7|-
TGTGCCAGCAGCTTCGGGACAGGGTCATACGAGCAGTACTTC
CASSFGTGSYEQYF
>TRBV5-1|TRBD2|14|TRBJ2-7|-
TGCGCCAGCAGCTTGGTTTCCGGGAGGGTCGAGCAGTACTTC
CASSLVSGRVEQYF
>TRBV7-9|TRBD1|13|TRBJ2-7|-
TGTGCCAGCAGCTCGACAGGGTACTACGAGCAGTACTTC
CASSSTGYYEQYF
>TRBV5-1|-|15|TRBJ1-2|-
TGCGCCAGCAGCTTGACAAAGGACAGCCCCTATGGCTACACCTTC
CASSLTKDSPYGYTF
>TRBV4-3|-|16|TRBJ1-4|-
TGCGCCAGCAGCCGAATCACAGGGTTACCTAATGAAAAACTGTTTTTT
CASSRITGLPNEKLFF
>TRBV19|-|14|TRBJ1-2|-
TGTGCCAGTAGTATTGCCCAGTCGGGGGATGGCTACACCTTC
CASSIAQSGDGYTF
>TRBV28|TRBD2|16|TRBJ2-7|few
TGTGCCAGCAGTTTATTTCCTAGCGGGTCGCCCTACGAGCAGTACTTC
CASSLFPSGSPYEQYF
>TRBV7-6|TRBD2|15|TRBJ2-7|-
TGTGCCAGCAGCTTACGGGTAGTAGCGGGAAGTGAGCAGTACTTC
CASSLRVVAGSEQYF
>TRBV18|-|15|TRBJ2-3|-
TGTGCCAGCTCACCTGGTCTAGCGCACACAGATACGCAGTATTTT
CASSPGLAHTDTQYF
>TRBV7-9|TRBD2|16|TRBJ2-1|-
TGTGCCAGCAGCTTCTGGACTAGCAGACTCTACAATGAGCAGTTCTTC
CASSFWTSRLYNEQFF
>TRBV28|-|13|TRBJ2-3|-
TGTGCCAGCATTGGACTTCTCACAGATACGCAGTATTTT
CASIGLLTDTQYF
>TRBV7-9|-|13|TRBJ1-2|-
TGTGCCAGCGGAACGGGGGCTAACTATGGCTACACCTTC
CASGTGANYGYTF
>TRBV30|TRBD1|14|TRBJ1-2|-
TGTGCCTGGAGTGTAGTGACAGGGATCTATGGCTACACCTTC
CAWSVVTGIYGYTF
>TRBV30|TRBD1|18|TRBJ2-5|-
TGTGCCTGGAGTGTACGTTGGACAGGGGGCGCCGGGCAAGAGACCCAGTACTTC
CAWSVRWTGGAGQETQYF
>TRBV30|-|11|TRBJ2-1|-
TGTGCCTGGACGTCCGGCAATGAGCAGTTCTTC
CAWTSGNEQFF
>TRBV11-2|-|14|TRBJ2-1|-
TGTGCCAGCAGCTCCTCCGGCTCCTACAATGAGCAGTTCTTC
CASSSSGSYNEQFF
>TRBV18|-|13|TRBJ2-5|once
TGTGCCAGCTCTATGTTGGCAGAAGAGACCCAGTACTTC
CASSMLAEETQYF
>TRBV28|TRBD1|11|TRBJ2-3|-
TGTGCCACGGACAGGGGGCGCACGCAGTATTTT
CATDRGRTQYF
>TRBV14|-|17|TRBJ1-6|few
TGTGCCAGCAGCTACCGAGGATGGAGCTCCTATAATTCACCCCTCCACTTT
CASSYRGWSSYNSPLHF
>TRBV7-9|-|13|TRBJ1-1|-
TGTGCCAGCAGCTTAGGCAAGGGGTTTGAAGCTTTCTTT
CASSLGKGFEAFF
>TRBV14|-|15|TRBJ2-5|-
TGTGCCAGCAGCCAAGATCAGGGAGGTAAGGAGACCCAGTACTTC
CASSQDQGGKETQYF
>TRBV7-2|TRBD2|15|TRBJ2-1|-
TGTGCCAGCAGCCTAAGGACTAGCCGTAACAATGAGCAGTTCTTC
CASSLRTSRNNEQFF
>TRBV18|TRBD2|17|TRBJ2-7|-
TGTGCCAGCTCACCGGATCTAGCGGCAGTAGGCCTTTACGAGCAGTACTTC
CASSPDLAAVGLYEQYF
>TRBV21-1|-|16|TRBJ2-2|-
TGTGCCAGCAGCAATTTGGGAGAAACGAACACCGGGGAGCTGTTTTTT
CASSNLGETNTGELFF
>TRBV2|-|13|TRBJ1-6|-
TGTGCCAGCAGAGGAGCGGAGGCTTCACCCCTCCACTTT
CASRGAEASPLHF
>TRBV30|-|16|TRBJ1-2|-
TGTGCCTGGAGTTTTGAAACAGCCGAAGCCCTCTATGGCTACACCTTC
CAWSFETAEALYGYTF